These T cell receptor beta chains were read from a single sample in a study of control samples from healthy donors and cancer patients. Some clones are missing from TCRdb's copy, which holds only in-frame ones; the method was immunoSEQ multiplex PCR. The table shows approximately 100,000 clones, with around 80% occurring only once. The sample taken for sequencing was blood. Receptors were obtained from a man in his fifties or sixties in good health. Each CDR3 is given with its conserved first and last residue. D genes are given only for firm matches. The listing skips clone size in some rows; elsewhere it reads once, few, many or a size class.

d_call: NA; clone_size: NA; cdr3_length: 16; j_call: TRBJ2-7; v_call: TRBV7-8; cdr3_aa: CASSFRAGTGTYEQYF; cdr3_nt: TGTGCCAGCAGCTTCCGGGCCGGGACTGGCACCTACGAGCAGTACTTC
d_call: NA; clone_size: NA; cdr3_length: 14; j_call: TRBJ1-2; v_call: TRBV29-1; cdr3_aa: CSVGDRDGQYGYTF; cdr3_nt: TGCAGCGTTGGTGATCGGGACGGACAATATGGCTACACCTTC
d_call: NA; clone_size: once; cdr3_length: 21; j_call: TRBJ2-5; v_call: TRBV1; cdr3_aa: CTSRQEWRLRTSGGEKETQYF; cdr3_nt: TGCACCAGCAGACAAGAATGGAGGCTACGGACTAGCGGGGGAGAAAAAGAGACCCAGTACTTC
d_call: NA; clone_size: NA; cdr3_length: 15; j_call: TRBJ2-1; v_call: TRBV5-1; cdr3_aa: CASSFGRVEYNEQFF; cdr3_nt: TGCGCCAGCAGCTTTGGCAGGGTGGAGTACAATGAGCAGTTCTTC
d_call: NA; clone_size: NA; cdr3_length: 15; j_call: TRBJ1-3; v_call: TRBV5-8; cdr3_aa: CASSFWARSGNTIYF; cdr3_nt: TGTGCCAGCAGCTTTTGGGCCCGCTCTGGAAACACCATATATTTT
d_call: TRBD2; clone_size: NA; cdr3_length: 19; j_call: TRBJ2-1; v_call: TRBV27; cdr3_aa: CASSLSELAGGPFNNEQFF; cdr3_nt: TGTGCCAGCAGTTTATCGGAGTTAGCGGGAGGACCTTTCAACAATGAGCAGTTCTTC
d_call: NA; clone_size: NA; cdr3_length: 13; j_call: TRBJ2-3; v_call: TRBV30; cdr3_aa: CAWSVRSPDTQYF; cdr3_nt: TGTGCCTGGAGTGTACGAAGCCCAGATACGCAGTATTTT
d_call: TRBD2; clone_size: NA; cdr3_length: 17; j_call: TRBJ2-1; v_call: TRBV3-1/TRBV3-2; cdr3_aa: CASSQAVRRERSNEQFF; cdr3_nt: TGTGCCAGCAGCCAAGCGGTTCGGCGGGAGAGGAGCAATGAGCAGTTCTTC
d_call: TRBD2; clone_size: once; cdr3_length: 16; j_call: TRBJ2-1; v_call: TRBV3-1/TRBV3-2; cdr3_aa: CASSQEGGREVNEQFF; cdr3_nt: TGTGCCAGCAGCCAAGAGGGCGGGAGGGAAGTCAATGAGCAGTTCTTC
d_call: NA; clone_size: NA; cdr3_length: 20; j_call: TRBJ2-7; v_call: TRBV21-1; cdr3_aa: CASSKDETGRSGSRFCEQYF; cdr3_nt: TGTGCCAGCAGCAAAGACGAGACAGGACGTAGCGGGAGTAGGTTCTGCGAGCAGTACTTC